The clone carrying this T cell receptor beta chain has a handful of counts. Its antigen is undetermined. This sample is drawn from a study of blood T cells in healthy people across ages. Germline trimming cut 2 bases from V and 3 bases from J; bases unmatched to any gene: 4. This CDR3 is built from 14 residues. The germline V gene encodes CDR1 SGHVS and CDR2 FNYEAQ. With a J-beta primer mix and a sample-barcoded 5' primer, a second PCR ran about 6 to 11 cycles. MiXCR, run by TCRdb on the 5' RACE reads, gives a single entry per CDR3 protein. In the table there are 1.5 million to 2 million distinct CDR3 sequences, 40% to 55% of which are singletons. Points from the study as a whole: Underestimates were what the diversity estimates from one million T cells were considered to be.

The donors, healthy Caucasians from Russia, were aged about 6 to 95. The chain is built from TRBV7-6 and TRBJ2-7; 7 positions agree with TRBD2. The sample consisted of blood. This sequence was found in a middle-aged woman in good health. The CDR3 spells CASSLRTSNYEQYF. The CDR3 nucleotides are TGTGCCAGCAGCTTACGGACTAGTAACTACGAGCAGTACTTC.